This paragraph reports one TCR beta chain. The data stem from a study of blood T cell repertoires in COVID-19. Trimming left V 1 base short and J 3 bases short, with 16 bases between. The CDR3 spans 16 residues. Germline V gene data show CDR1 as SEHNR and CDR2 as FQNEAQ (reference sequence). The protocol was immunoSEQ multiplex PCR, while the TCRdb copy is restricted to in-frame clones and leaves out a portion. This sample carries more than 110,000 clones, 80% to 85% of them seen once, and the ten largest clones take about 4.2%. The clonotype comes from an elderly woman with acute or convalescent COVID-19. The J gene is TRBJ2-7, the V gene TRBV7-9; unclear D gene. The sequencing sample was made of peripheral blood. The CDR3 is CASSLGFGEIYYEQYF. In DNA, the CDR3 is TGTGCCAGCAGCTTAGGGTTCGGAGAGATCTACTACGAGCAGTACTTC.